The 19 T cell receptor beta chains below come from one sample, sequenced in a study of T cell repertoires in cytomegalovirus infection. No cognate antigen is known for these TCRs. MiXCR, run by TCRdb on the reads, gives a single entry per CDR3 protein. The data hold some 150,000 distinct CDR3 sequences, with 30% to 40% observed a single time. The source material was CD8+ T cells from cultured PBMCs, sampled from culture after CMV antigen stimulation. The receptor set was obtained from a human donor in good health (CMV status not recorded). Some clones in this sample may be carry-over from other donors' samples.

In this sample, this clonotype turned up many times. CDR3 bases: TGTGCCAGCAGTCTCCAGGGGGCAGGGGAGCTGTTTTTT. Its protein product is CASSLQGAGELFF. This chain joins TRBV12-3 or TRBV12-4 and TRBJ2-2; 8 bases match TRBD1. Trimming took 5 bases from V and 8 from J; bases not matched to a gene: 4. This CDR3 has 13 residues.

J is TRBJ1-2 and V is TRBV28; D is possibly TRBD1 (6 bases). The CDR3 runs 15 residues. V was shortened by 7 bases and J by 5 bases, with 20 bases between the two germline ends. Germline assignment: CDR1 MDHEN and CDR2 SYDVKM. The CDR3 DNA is TGTGCCAGCACCTCTTTTGGGGGGGGCTTATATGGCTACACCTTC. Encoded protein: CASTSFGGGLYGYTF.

CDR3 coding DNA: TGTGCCAGCAGCTTTTCTACCATGGGAGAAAAACTGTTTTTT. Its protein product is CASSFSTMGEKLFF. The chain has TRBV5-6 and TRBJ1-4, with no clear D. The V end lost 2 bases, the J end lost 8 bases, and 13 bases lay between the germline ends. Germline values: CDR1 SGHDT, CDR2 YYEEEE. CDR3 length: 14 amino acids.

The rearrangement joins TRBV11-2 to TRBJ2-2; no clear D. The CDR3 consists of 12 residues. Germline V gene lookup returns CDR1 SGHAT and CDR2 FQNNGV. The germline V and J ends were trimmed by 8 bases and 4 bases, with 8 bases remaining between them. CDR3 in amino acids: CASHPGTGELFF. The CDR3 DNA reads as TGTGCCAGCCACCCCGGCACCGGGGAGCTGTTTTTT.

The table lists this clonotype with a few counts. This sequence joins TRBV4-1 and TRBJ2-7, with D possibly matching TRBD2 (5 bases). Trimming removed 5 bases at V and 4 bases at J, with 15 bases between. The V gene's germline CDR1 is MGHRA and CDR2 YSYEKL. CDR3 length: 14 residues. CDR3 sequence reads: CASSIQSGEYEQYF. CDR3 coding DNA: TGCGCCAGCAGCATACAATCCGGGGAATACGAGCAGTACTTC.

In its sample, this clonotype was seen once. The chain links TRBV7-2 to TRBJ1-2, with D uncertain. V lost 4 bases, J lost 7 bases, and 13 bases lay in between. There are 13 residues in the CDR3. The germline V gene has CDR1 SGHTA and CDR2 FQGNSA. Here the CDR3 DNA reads TGTGCCAGCAGCTGGCTGACCGCCCTTGGCTACACCTTC. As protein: CASSWLTALGYTF.

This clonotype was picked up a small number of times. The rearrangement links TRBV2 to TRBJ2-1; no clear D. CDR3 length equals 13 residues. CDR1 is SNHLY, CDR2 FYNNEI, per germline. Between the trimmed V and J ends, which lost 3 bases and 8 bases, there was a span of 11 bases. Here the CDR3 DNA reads TGTGCCAGCAGTGACGGGCTAGACTATGAGCAGTTCTTC. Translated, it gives CASSDGLDYEQFF.

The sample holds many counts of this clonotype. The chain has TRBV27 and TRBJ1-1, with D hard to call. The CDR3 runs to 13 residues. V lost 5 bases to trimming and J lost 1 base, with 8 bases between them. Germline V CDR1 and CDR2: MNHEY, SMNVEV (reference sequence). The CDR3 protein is CASSPTWNTEAFF. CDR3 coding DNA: TGTGCCAGCAGTCCAACATGGAACACTGAAGCTTTCTTT.

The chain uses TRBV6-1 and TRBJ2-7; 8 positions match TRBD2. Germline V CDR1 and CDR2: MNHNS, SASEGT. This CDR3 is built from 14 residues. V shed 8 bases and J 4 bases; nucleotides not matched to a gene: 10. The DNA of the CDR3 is TGTGCCAGCTGTGGTGGCGGGGGGTGGTACGAGCAGTACTTC. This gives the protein CASCGGGGWYEQYF.

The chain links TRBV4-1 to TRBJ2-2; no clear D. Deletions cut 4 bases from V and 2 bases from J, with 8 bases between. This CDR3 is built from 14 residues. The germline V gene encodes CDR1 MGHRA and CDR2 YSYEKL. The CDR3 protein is CASSPDSNTGELFF. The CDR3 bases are TGCGCCAGCAGCCCCGACTCTAACACCGGGGAGCTGTTTTTT.

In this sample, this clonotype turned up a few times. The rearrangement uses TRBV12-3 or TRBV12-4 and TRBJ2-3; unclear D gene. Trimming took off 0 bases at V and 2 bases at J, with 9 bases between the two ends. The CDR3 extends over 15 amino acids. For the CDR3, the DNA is TGTGCCAGCAGTTTAGCGGTGGAGTACACAGATACGCAGTATTTT. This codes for CASSLAVEYTDTQYF.

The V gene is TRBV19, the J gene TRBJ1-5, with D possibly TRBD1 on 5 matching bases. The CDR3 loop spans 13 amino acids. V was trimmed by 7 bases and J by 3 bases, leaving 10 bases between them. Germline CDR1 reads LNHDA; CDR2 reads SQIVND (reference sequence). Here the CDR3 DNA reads TGTGCCAGTACCAAGACAGTCAATCAGCCCCAGCATTTT. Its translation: CASTKTVNQPQHF.

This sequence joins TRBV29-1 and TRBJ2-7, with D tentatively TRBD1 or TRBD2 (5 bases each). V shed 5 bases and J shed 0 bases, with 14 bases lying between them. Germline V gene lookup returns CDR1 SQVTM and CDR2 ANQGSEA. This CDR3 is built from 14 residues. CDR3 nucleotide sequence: TGCAGCGTTCAACTCGGGACGCTCTCCTACGAGCAGTACTTC. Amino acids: CSVQLGTLSYEQYF.

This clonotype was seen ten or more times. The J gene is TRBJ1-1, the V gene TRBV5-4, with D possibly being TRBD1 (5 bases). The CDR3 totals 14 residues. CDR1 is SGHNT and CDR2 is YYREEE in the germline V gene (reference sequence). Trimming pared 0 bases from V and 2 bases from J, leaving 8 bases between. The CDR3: CASSLEQENTEAFF. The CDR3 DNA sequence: TGTGCCAGCAGCTTGGAACAGGAAAACACTGAAGCTTTCTTT.

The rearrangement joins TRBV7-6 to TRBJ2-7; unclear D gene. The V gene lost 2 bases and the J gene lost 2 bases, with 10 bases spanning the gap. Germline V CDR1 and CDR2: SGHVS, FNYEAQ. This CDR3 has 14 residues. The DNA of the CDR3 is TGTGCCAGCAGCTTAAGATTTGGGGCCTACGAGCAGTACTTC. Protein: CASSLRFGAYEQYF.

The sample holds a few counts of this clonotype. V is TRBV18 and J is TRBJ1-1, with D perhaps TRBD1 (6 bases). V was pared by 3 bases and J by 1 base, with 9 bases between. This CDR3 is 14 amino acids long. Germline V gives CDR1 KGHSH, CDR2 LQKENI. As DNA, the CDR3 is TGTGCCAGCTCACCCGGACAGCAGAACACTGAAGCTTTCTTT. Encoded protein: CASSPGQQNTEAFF.

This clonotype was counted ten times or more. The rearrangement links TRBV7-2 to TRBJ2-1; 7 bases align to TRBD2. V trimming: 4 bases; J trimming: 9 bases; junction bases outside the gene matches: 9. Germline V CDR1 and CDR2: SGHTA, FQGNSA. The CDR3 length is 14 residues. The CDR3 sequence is CASSSGTIIAEQFF. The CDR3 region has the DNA TGTGCCAGCAGCTCCGGGACTATTATTGCTGAGCAGTTCTTC.

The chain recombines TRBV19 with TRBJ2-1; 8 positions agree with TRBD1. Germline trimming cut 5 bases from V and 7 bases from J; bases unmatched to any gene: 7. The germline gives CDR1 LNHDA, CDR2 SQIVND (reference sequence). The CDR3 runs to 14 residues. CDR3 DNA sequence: TGTGCCAGTAGTTCAAGGACAGGGAGGAATGAGCAGTTCTTC. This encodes CASSSRTGRNEQFF.

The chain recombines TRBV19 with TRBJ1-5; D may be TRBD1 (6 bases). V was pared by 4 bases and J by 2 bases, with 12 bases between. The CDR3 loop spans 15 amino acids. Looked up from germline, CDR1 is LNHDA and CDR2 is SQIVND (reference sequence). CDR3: CASSRYRDGNQPQHF. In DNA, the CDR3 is TGTGCCAGTAGTAGGTACAGGGACGGCAATCAGCCCCAGCATTTT.